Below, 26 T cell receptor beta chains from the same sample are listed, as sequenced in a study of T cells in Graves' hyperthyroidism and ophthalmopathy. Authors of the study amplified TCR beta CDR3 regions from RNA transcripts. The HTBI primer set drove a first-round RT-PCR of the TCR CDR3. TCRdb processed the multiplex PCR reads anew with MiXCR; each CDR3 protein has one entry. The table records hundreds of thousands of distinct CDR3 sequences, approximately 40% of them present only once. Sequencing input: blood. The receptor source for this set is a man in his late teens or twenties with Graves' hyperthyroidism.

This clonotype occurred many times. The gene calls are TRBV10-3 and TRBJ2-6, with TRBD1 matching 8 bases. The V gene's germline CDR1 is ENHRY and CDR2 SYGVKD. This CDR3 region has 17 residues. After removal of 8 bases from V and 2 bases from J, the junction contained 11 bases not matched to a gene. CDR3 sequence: CAIRGEQGEPGANVLTF. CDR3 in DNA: TGTGCCATCCGCGGGGAACAGGGGGAACCTGGGGCCAACGTCCTGACTTTC.

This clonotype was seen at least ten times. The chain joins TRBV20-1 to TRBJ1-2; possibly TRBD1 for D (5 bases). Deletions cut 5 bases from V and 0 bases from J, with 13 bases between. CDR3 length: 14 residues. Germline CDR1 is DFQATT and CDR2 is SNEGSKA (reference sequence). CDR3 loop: CSAQQTVSNYGYTF. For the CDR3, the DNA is TGCAGTGCTCAGCAGACAGTGTCTAACTATGGCTACACCTTC.

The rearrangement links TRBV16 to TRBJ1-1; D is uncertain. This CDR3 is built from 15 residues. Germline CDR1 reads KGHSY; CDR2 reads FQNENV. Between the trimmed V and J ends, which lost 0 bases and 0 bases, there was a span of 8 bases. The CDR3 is CASSQSASMNTEAFF. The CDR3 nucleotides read TGTGCCAGCAGCCAATCGGCCTCTATGAACACTGAAGCTTTCTTT.

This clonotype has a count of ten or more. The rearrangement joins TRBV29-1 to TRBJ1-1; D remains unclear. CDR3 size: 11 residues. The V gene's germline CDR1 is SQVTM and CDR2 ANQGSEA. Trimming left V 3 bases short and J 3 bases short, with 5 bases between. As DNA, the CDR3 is TGCAGCGTTGAGATATACACTGAAGCTTTCTTT. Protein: CSVEIYTEAFF.

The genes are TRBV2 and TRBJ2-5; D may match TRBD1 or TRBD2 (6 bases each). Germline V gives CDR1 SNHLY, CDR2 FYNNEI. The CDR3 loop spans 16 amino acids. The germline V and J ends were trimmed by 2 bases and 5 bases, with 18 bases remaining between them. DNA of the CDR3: TGTGCCAGCAGTGAATTGAGGGGGGCAGGGAGTGAGACCCAGTACTTC. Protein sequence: CASSELRGAGSETQYF.

The CDR3 sequence: CASSVASEAFF. CDR3 sequence (DNA): TGCGCCAGCAGCGTGGCATCTGAAGCTTTCTTT. The chain employs TRBV5-1 and TRBJ1-1; D is unresolved. The CDR3 spans 11 residues. Per germline, CDR1 SGHRS and CDR2 YFSETQ. Trimming took off 4 bases at V and 6 bases at J, with 7 bases between the two ends. Full variable domain (rest looked up from reference TRBV5-1 and TRBJ1-1): KAGVTQTPRYLIKTRGQQVTLSCSPISGHRSVSWYQQTPGQGLQFLFEYFSETQRNKGNFPGRFSGRQFSNSRSEMNVSTLELGDSALYLCASSVASEAFFGQGTRLTVV.

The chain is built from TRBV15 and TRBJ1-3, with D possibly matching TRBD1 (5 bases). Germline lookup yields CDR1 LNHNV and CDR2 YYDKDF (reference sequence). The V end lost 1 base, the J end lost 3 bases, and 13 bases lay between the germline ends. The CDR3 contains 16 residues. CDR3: CATSRGGAGYGNTIYF. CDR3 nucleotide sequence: TGTGCCACCAGCAGAGGAGGGGCGGGCTATGGAAACACCATATATTTT.

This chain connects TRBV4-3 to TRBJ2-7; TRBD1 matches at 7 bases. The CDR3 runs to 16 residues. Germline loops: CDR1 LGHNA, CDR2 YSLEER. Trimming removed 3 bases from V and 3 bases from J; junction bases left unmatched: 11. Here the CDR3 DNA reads TGCGCCAGCAGCCAGTCGGGTTGGGACAGTCTCTACGAGCAGTACTTC. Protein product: CASSQSGWDSLYEQYF.

CDR3 region: CASSLGTGTGTYEQYF. CDR3 DNA: TGTGCCAGCAGCTTAGGGACCGGGACAGGGACCTACGAGCAGTACTTC. This chain uses TRBV11-1 with TRBJ2-7; 9 positions agree with TRBD1. The V and J ends lost 1 base and 2 bases, in that order; junction bases with no gene match: 6. CDR3 length: 16 amino acids. The germline V gene encodes CDR1 SGHAT and CDR2 FQDESV (reference sequence).

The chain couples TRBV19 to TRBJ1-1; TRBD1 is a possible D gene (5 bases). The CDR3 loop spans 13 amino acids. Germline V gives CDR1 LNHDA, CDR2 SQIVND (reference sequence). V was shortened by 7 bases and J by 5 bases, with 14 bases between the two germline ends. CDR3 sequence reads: CASTAGRFTEAFF. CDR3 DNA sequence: TGTGCCAGTACCGCGGGACGGTTTACTGAAGCTTTCTTT. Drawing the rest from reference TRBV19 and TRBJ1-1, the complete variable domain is DGGITQSPKYLFRKEGQNVTLSCEQNLNHDAMYWYRQDPGQGLRLIYYSQIVNDFQKGDIAEGYSVSREKKESFPLTVTSAQKNPTAFYLCASTAGRFTEAFFGQGTRLTVV.

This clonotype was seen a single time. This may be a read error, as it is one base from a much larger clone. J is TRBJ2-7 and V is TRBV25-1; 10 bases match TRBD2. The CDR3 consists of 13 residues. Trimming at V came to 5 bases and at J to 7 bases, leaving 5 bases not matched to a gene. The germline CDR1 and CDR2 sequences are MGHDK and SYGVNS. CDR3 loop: CASSTRLAGEQYF. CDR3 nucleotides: TGTGCCAGCAGTACCAGACTAGCGGGTGAGCAGTACTTC.

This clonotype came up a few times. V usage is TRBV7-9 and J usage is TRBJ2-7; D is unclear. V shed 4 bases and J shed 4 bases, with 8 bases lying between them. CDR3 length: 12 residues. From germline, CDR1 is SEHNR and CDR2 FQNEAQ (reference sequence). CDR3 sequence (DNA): TGTGCCAGCAGCTGGGTGGGATACGAGCAGTACTTC. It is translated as CASSWVGYEQYF.

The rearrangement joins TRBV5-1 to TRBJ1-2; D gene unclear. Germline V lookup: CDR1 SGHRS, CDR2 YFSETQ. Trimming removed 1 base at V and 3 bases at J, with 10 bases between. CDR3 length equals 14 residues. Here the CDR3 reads CASSLLSEDYGYTF. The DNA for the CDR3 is TGCGCCAGCAGCTTGCTGTCAGAGGACTATGGCTACACCTTC. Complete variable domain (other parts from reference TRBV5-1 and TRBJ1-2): KAGVTQTPRYLIKTRGQQVTLSCSPISGHRSVSWYQQTPGQGLQFLFEYFSETQRNKGNFPGRFSGRQFSNSRSEMNVSTLELGDSALYLCASSLLSEDYGYTFGSGTRLTVV.

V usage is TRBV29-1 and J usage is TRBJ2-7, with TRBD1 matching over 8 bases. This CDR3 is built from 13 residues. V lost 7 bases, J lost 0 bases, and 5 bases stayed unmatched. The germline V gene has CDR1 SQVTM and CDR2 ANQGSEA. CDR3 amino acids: CSAETGASYEQYF. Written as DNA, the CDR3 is TGCAGCGCGGAGACAGGGGCCTCCTACGAGCAGTACTTC.

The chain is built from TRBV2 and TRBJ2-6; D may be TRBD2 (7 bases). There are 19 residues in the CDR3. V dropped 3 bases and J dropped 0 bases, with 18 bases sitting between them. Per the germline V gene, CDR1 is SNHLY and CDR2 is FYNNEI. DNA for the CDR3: TGTGCCAGCAGTGAGGGGGGGCAGGGATTACTCTCTGGGGCCAACGTCCTGACTTTC. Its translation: CASSEGGQGLLSGANVLTF.

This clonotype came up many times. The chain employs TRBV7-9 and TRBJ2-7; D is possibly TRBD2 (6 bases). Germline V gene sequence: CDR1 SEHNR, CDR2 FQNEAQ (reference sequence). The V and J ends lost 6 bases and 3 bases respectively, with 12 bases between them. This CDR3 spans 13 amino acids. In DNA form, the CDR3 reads TGTGCCAGCAGGGCCGGGGGAGGCTACGAGCAGTACTTC. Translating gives CASRAGGGYEQYF. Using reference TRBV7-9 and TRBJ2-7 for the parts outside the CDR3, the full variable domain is DTGVSQNPRHKITKRGQNVTFRCDPISEHNRLYWYRQTLGQGPEFLTYFQNEAQLEKSRLLSDRFSAERPKGSFSTLEIQRTEQGDSAMYLCASRAGGGYEQYFGPGTRLTVT.

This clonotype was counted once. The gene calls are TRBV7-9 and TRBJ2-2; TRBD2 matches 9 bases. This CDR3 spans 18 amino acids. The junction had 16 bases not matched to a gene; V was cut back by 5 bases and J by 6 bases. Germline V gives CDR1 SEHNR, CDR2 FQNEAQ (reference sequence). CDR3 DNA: TGTGCCAGCAGCCAAGAGCTCCTAGCGGGACAGACGGCCGGGGAGCTGTTTTTT. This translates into CASSQELLAGQTAGELFF.

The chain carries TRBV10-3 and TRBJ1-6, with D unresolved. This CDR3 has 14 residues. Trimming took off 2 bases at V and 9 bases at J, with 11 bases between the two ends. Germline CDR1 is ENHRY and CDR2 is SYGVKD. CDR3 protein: CAISEGQESSPLHF. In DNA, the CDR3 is TGTGCCATCAGTGAGGGGCAGGAAAGTTCACCCCTCCACTTT.

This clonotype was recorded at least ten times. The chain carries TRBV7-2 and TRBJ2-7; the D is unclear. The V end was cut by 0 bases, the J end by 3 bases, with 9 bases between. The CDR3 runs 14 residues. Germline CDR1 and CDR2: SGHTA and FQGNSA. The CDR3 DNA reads TGTGCCAGCAGCTTAGCGGGCGGTGGCTACGAGCAGTACTTC. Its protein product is CASSLAGGGYEQYF.

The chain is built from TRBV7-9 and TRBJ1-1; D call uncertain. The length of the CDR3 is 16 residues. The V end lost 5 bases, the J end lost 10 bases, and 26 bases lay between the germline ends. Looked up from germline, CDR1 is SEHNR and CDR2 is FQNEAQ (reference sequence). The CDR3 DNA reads TGTGCCAGCAGCCAAGACCTTAACCTTGACGGGTTGGGAGCTTTCTTT. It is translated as CASSQDLNLDGLGAFF.

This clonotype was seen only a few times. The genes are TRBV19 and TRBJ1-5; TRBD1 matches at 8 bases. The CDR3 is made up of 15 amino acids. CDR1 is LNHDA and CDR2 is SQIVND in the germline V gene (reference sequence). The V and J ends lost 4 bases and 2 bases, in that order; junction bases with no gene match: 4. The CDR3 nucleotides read TGTGCCAGTAGTACCCAGGGGGCGGGCAATCAGCCCCAGCATTTT. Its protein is CASSTQGAGNQPQHF. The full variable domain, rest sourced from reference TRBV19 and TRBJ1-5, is DGGITQSPKYLFRKEGQNVTLSCEQNLNHDAMYWYRQDPGQGLRLIYYSQIVNDFQKGDIAEGYSVSREKKESFPLTVTSAQKNPTAFYLCASSTQGAGNQPQHFGDGTRLSIL.

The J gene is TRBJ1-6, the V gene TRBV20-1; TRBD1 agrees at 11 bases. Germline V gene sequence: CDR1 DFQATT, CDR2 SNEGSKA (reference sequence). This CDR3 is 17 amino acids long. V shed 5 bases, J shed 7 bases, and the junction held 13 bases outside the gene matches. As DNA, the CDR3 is TGCAGTGCTCCGGACAGGGGGCAGGGATCGATGAATTCACCCCTCCACTTT. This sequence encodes CSAPDRGQGSMNSPLHF.

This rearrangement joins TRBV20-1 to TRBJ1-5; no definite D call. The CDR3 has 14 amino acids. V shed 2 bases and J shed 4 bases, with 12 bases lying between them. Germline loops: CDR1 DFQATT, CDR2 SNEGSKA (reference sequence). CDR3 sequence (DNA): TGCAGTGCTAGACGCCAAAGTAGAAATCAGCCCCAGCATTTT. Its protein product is CSARRQSRNQPQHF.

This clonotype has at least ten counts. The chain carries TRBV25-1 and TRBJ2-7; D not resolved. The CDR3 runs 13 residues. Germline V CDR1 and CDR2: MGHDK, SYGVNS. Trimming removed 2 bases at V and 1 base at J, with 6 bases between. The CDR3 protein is CASSETVSYEQYF. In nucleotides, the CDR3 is TGTGCCAGCAGTGAAACTGTATCCTACGAGCAGTACTTC.

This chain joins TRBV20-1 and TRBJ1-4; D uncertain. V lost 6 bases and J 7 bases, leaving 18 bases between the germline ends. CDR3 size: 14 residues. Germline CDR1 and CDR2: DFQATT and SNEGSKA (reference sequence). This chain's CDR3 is CSAYPGLAGEKLFF. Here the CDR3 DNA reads TGCAGTGCGTACCCCGGACTAGCGGGTGAAAAACTGTTTTTT.

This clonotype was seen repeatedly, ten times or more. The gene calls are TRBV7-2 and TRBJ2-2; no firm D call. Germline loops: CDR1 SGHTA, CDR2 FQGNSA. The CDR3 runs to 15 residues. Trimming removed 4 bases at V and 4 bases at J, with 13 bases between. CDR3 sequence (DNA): TGTGCCAGCAGCTCTACCACTACTCCCACCGGGGAGCTGTTTTTT. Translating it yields CASSSTTTPTGELFF.